This T cell receptor beta chain was obtained from a study of graft-versus-host responses after intestinal transplantation. Study-level background: Grafts that recipients had were multivisceral, liver-intestinal, or isolated intestinal transplants. Study-wide results and caveats: Levels of circulating GvH clones at their peak were associated with early post-transplant HvG declines. Within the allografts of patients who had graft-donor T cell macrochimerism, graft-versus-host to host-versus-graft clonal ratios were high. In recipient marrow, GvH clones were found, and some appeared first in ileum or blood.

The data were produced by immunoSEQ multiplex PCR, yet TCRdb's version contains in-frame clones alone and is incomplete. The data show under 75,000 clones, 90% seen once. A note on this clone: Its specificity is not known.

Germline trimming cut 8 bases from V and 4 bases from J; bases unmatched to any gene: 7. The CDR3 runs to 14 residues. CDR1 is ENHRY and CDR2 is SYGVKD in the germline V gene. The sequences come from unstimulated CD8+ T cells sorted from spleen or lymph node cells, collected before transplant. This TCR came from a human donor who was the organ donor for an intestinal transplant. The gene calls are TRBV10-3 and TRBJ2-1, with TRBD2 matching 8 bases. The chain's CDR3 is CAISAGAPYNEQFF. DNA for the CDR3: TGTGCCATCTCAGCGGGGGCCCCTTACAATGAGCAGTTCTTC.